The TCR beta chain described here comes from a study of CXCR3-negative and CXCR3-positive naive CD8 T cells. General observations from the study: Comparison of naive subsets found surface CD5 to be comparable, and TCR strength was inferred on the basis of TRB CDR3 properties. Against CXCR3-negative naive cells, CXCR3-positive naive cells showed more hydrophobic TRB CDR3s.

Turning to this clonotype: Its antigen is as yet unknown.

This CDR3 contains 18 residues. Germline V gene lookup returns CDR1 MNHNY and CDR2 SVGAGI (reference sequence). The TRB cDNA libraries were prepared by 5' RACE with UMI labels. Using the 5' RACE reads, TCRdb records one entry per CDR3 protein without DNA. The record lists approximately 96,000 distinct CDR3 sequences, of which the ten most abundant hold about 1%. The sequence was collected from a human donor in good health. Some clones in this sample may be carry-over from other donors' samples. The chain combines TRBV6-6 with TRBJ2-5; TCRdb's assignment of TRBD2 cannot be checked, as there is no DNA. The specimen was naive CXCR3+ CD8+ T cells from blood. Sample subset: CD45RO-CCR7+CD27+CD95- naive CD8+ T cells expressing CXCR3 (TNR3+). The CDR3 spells CASSYPQWTSGDQETQYF.